Below are 16 T cell receptor beta chains sequenced from a single sample in a study of T and B cells in COVID-19 patients. Each TRB amplification used roughly 220-550 ng of genomic DNA from blood. BIOMED2 TRB-A/B primer pools were used in multiplex TRB PCR. TCRdb re-called the multiplex PCR reads through MiXCR, storing one row per CDR3 protein. The repertoire has over a thousand distinct CDR3 sequences, around 30% of them found once; the top ten carry around 77%. The sequenced sample was blood. Receptors originate from a human donor with active COVID-19.

The chain recombines TRBV18 with TRBJ2-5; 8 bases are shared with TRBD1. This CDR3 has 15 residues. Germline V gene lookup returns CDR1 KGHSH and CDR2 LQKENI. V was pared by 4 bases and J by 1 base, with 5 bases of the junction left unmatched. CDR3 DNA: TGTGCCAGCTCACGTTTACAGGGGGTCCAAGAGACCCAGTACTTC. The encoded protein is CASSRLQGVQETQYF.

In its sample, this clonotype ranks as medium-sized. V is TRBV6-5 and J is TRBJ2-1; D remains unclear. Germline lookup yields CDR1 MNHEY and CDR2 SVGAGI. There are 15 residues in the CDR3. V was clipped by 2 bases and J by 4 bases, with 12 bases between them. The CDR3 nucleotides read TGTGCCAGCAGTTACGCCGCGGACGGGTACAATGAGCAGTTCTTC. This sequence encodes CASSYAADGYNEQFF.

By share, this clonotype ranks as medium-sized (0.01 to 0.1%). The chain joins TRBV19 to TRBJ2-7; a weak D match, TRBD1 (5 bases). V dropped 2 bases and J dropped 1 base, with 15 bases sitting between them. This CDR3 contains 16 residues. Looked up from germline, CDR1 is LNHDA and CDR2 is SQIVND (reference sequence). CDR3 DNA sequence: TGTGCCAGTAGTATACGGCCCCAGGACACTTCCTACGAGCAGTACTTC. The encoded protein is CASSIRPQDTSYEQYF.

This clonotype was observed a handful of times. The chain recombines TRBV7-9 with TRBJ2-7, with a weak D call TRBD2 (5 bases). V was trimmed by 3 bases and J by 1 base, leaving 7 bases between them. The germline CDR1 and CDR2 sequences are SEHNR and FQNEAQ (reference sequence). This CDR3 has 13 residues. The CDR3, as DNA: TGTGCCAGCAGCTTTGGACTGTCCTACGAGCAGTACTTC. Translation gives CASSFGLSYEQYF.

With respect to this clonotype: A much larger clone lies a single base off, so this may be a read error. The rearrangement uses TRBV5-6 and TRBJ2-3; TRBD1 might be the D (5 bases). Per the germline V gene, CDR1 is SGHDT and CDR2 is YYEEEE. CDR3 length: 11 amino acids. V was cut by 4 bases and J by 6 bases, with 6 bases left in between. Written as DNA, the CDR3 is TGTGCCAGCAGCAGGGGCGATACGCAGTATTTT. Amino acids: CASSRGDTQYF.

This clonotype was detected once. This chain connects TRBV7-2 to TRBJ1-6; a possible D gene is TRBD1 (5 bases). Germline V CDR1 and CDR2: SGHTA, FQGNSA. V was clipped by 1 base and J by 10 bases, with 14 bases between them. The CDR3 is 15 residues long. The DNA for the CDR3 is TGTGCCAGCAGCTTAGTCGCAGGGTCAGGATCACCCCTCCACTTT. Its protein product is CASSLVAGSGSPLHF.

The table lists this clonotype with a few counts. The V and J genes are TRBV7-2 and TRBJ2-2; D not certain. The germline gives CDR1 SGHTA, CDR2 FQGNSA. The CDR3 extends over 17 amino acids. The ends were cut back, 5 bases at V and 0 bases at J, with 16 bases in the middle. This CDR3 is CASSPLATMANTGELFF. DNA of the CDR3: TGTGCCAGCAGCCCCCTTGCGACAATGGCGAACACCGGGGAGCTGTTTTTT.

The rearrangement links TRBV6-6 to TRBJ1-5; the D gene is possibly TRBD1 (6 bases). The CDR3 is made up of 17 amino acids. Germline lookup yields CDR1 MNHNY and CDR2 SVGAGI (reference sequence). Trimming removed 5 bases from V and 0 bases from J, with 17 bases in between. CDR3 sequence: CASSTPGVAPSNQPQHF. CDR3 nucleotides: TGTGCCAGCAGTACGCCAGGGGTCGCCCCTAGCAATCAGCCCCAGCATTTT.

By sample share, this clonotype is medium-sized. The V and J genes are TRBV29-1 and TRBJ2-1; 11 positions agree with TRBD1. The V gene end was trimmed by 7 bases and the J gene end by 5 bases; junction bases not matched to a gene: 10. This CDR3 contains 15 residues. The germline gives CDR1 SQVTM, CDR2 ANQGSEA. The CDR3 protein is CSALAGTGGDNEQFF. The CDR3 DNA sequence: TGCAGCGCCCTGGCCGGGACAGGGGGTGACAATGAGCAGTTCTTC.

The chain recombines TRBV10-1 with TRBJ2-3; possible D gene TRBD1, 8 bases. The CDR3 has 13 residues. V lost 11 bases and J lost 3, with 15 bases in between. The germline V gene encodes CDR1 WNHNN and CDR2 SYGVQD (reference sequence). The CDR3 spells CAATGGGTDTQYF. The CDR3 bases are TGCGCCGCAACAGGGGGGGGAACAGATACGCAGTATTTT.

This clonotype was detected a few times. The rearrangement links TRBV6-1 to TRBJ1-1; D remains unclear. The CDR3 is made up of 15 amino acids. From germline, CDR1 is MNHNS and CDR2 SASEGT. V lost 2 bases and J 2 bases, leaving 12 bases between the germline ends. CDR3 sequence (DNA): TGTGCCAGCAGTGAATCATCCGGATTCAACACTGAAGCTTTCTTT. Translation gives CASSESSGFNTEAFF.

The chain has TRBV4-3 and TRBJ2-7; TRBD1 matches at 11 bases. CDR1 is LGHNA, CDR2 YSLEER, per germline. This CDR3 comprises 15 residues. J gave up 6 bases and V 0 bases, and 4 bases lay outside the gene matches. DNA for the CDR3: TGCGCCAGCAGCCAAGAATGGACAGGGGGCAGCGAGCAGTACTTC. Translating it yields CASSQEWTGGSEQYF.

Of note for this clonotype: It may be a read error: a sequence one base away is much more abundant. This chain connects TRBV27 to TRBJ2-1, with 9 bases fitting TRBD1. In germline, CDR1 is MNHEY, CDR2 SMNVEV (reference sequence). The CDR3 is made up of 15 amino acids. DNA for the CDR3: TGTGCCTGCAGTTTACAGGGGGCGAGACGGAATGAGCAGTTCTTC. Protein product: CACSLQGARRNEQFF.

The chain employs TRBV29-1 and TRBJ2-7; 7 bases align to TRBD1. Germline values: CDR1 SQVTM, CDR2 ANQGSEA. The CDR3 length is 14 residues. The CDR3 loop reads CSARSGTDSYEQYF. CDR3 coding DNA: TGCAGTGCTAGGTCCGGGACAGACTCCTACGAGCAGTACTTC.

The chain links TRBV6-5 to TRBJ2-3, with 14 bases fitting TRBD2. The CDR3 extends over 17 amino acids. Germline CDR1 is MNHEY and CDR2 is SVGAGI. Trimming took 5 bases from V and 5 from J; bases not matched to a gene: 9. CDR3 residues: CASSDGGLAGGVDTQYF. The CDR3 DNA reads as TGTGCCAGCAGTGATGGTGGACTAGCGGGAGGCGTAGATACGCAGTATTTT.

The chain uses TRBV19 and TRBJ1-2; no definite D call. The V end lost 8 bases, the J end lost 0 bases, and 13 bases lay between the germline ends. The germline CDR1 and CDR2 sequences are LNHDA and SQIVND (reference sequence). This CDR3 contains 14 residues. This CDR3 is CASAVVGPNYGYTF. The CDR3, as DNA: TGTGCCAGTGCAGTCGTTGGTCCTAACTATGGCTACACCTTC.